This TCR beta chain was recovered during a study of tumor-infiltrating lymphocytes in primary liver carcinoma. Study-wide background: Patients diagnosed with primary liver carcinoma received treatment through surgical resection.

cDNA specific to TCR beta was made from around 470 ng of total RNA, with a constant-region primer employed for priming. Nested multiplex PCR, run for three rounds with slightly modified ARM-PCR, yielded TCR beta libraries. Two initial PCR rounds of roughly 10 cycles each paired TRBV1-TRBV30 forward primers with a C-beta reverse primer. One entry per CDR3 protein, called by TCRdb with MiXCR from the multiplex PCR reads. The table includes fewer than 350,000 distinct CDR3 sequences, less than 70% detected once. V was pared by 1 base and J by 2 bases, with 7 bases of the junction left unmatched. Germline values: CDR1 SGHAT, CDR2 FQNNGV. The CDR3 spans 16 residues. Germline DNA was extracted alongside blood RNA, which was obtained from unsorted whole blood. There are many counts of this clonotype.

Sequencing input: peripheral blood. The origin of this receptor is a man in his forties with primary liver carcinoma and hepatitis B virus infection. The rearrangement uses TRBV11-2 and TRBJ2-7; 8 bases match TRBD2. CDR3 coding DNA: TGTGCCAGCAGCTTAGTAGCTAGCGGGTGGCCCTACGAGCAGTACTTC. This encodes CASSLVASGWPYEQYF.